The clone carrying this TCR beta chain occurred a few times. These data are taken from a study of T-cell reconstitution after alpha-beta-depleted transplantation in children. Unique molecular identifiers featured in how the TCRbeta library was prepared. TCRdb ran MiXCR on the PCR reads and lists one entry per CDR3 protein. This table has about 230,000 distinct CDR3 sequences, 9.7% appearing once. Germline V lookup: CDR1 SGHAT, CDR2 FQNNGV. V was shortened by 2 bases and J by 2 bases, with 9 bases between the two germline ends. This CDR3 has 14 residues. The clonotype originates from a human donor who donated a stem cell graft to a child with SCID. V and J are TRBV11-2 and TRBJ1-2, with D hard to call. The sequenced sample was PBMCs from the stem cell graft donor, obtained from the stem cell graft. The CDR3 bases are TGTGCCAGCAGCTTACTCGGGGTCAACTATGGCTACACCTTC. Its protein product is CASSLLGVNYGYTF.